The 21 T cell receptor beta chains presented below share a single source sample, sequenced in a study of identical twins. One entry per CDR3 protein, called by TCRdb with MiXCR from the 5' RACE reads. The sample holds approximately 600,000 distinct CDR3 sequences; roughly 7.1% are singletons and the top ten take 1.5% to 2%. The sample was also reused in another study, on yellow fever vaccine responses in identical twins.

The sample taken for sequencing was PBMCs. The receptors were sampled from a woman between 18 and 30 years old in good health.

CDR3 amino acids: CASSLSPGVTNTEAFF. The DNA for the CDR3 is TGTGCCAGCAGCCTTAGTCCAGGGGTTACGAACACTGAAGCTTTCTTT. The chain joins TRBV7-8 to TRBJ1-1; D is possibly TRBD1 (6 bases). Per the germline V gene, CDR1 is SGHVS and CDR2 is FQNEAQ. CDR3 size: 16 residues. V gave up 5 bases and J gave up 1 base, with 17 bases separating them. The whole variable domain, filled in from reference TRBV7-8 and TRBJ1-1, reads GAGVSQSPRYKVAKRGQDVALRCDPISGHVSLFWYQQALGQGPEFLTYFQNEAQLDKSGLPSDRFFAERPEGSVSTLKIQRTQQEDSAVYLCASSLSPGVTNTEAFFGQGTRLTVV.

This clonotype was counted between two and nine times. This chain links TRBV2 with TRBJ2-1; D is possibly TRBD1 (6 bases). CDR1 and CDR2 from the germline V gene are SNHLY and FYNNEI. V was trimmed by 2 bases and J by 3 bases, leaving 11 bases between them. The CDR3 runs to 15 residues. The chain's CDR3 is CASSEMGADYNEQFF. In nucleotides, the CDR3 is TGTGCCAGCAGTGAAATGGGGGCCGACTACAATGAGCAGTTCTTC.

This clonotype was observed at least ten times. The genes are TRBV3-1 and TRBJ1-1; D gene unclear. Germline CDR1 reads LGHDT; CDR2 reads YNNKEL (reference sequence). Deletions cut 0 bases from V and 1 base from J, with 12 bases between. CDR3 length: 16 residues. The CDR3 loop reads CASSQDGELSNTEAFF. Written as DNA, the CDR3 is TGTGCCAGCAGCCAAGATGGGGAGCTTTCGAACACTGAAGCTTTCTTT.

This clonotype was counted between two and nine times. This chain uses TRBV6-1 with TRBJ1-2; D uncertain. Germline V gene lookup returns CDR1 MNHNS and CDR2 SASEGT. There are 12 residues in the CDR3. The V gene lost 8 bases and the J gene lost 3 bases, with 10 bases spanning the gap. CDR3 sequence: CASEKGYYGYTF. Here the CDR3 DNA reads TGTGCCAGCGAGAAAGGATACTATGGCTACACCTTC.

The sample holds many counts of this clonotype. A read error may produce the germline difference seen at one junction end. This sequence joins TRBV29-1 and TRBJ2-5; TRBD1 matches at 7 bases. The CDR3 length is 13 residues. CDR1 is SQVTM, CDR2 ANQGSEA, per germline. The CDR3 coding sequence is TGCAGCGTGGAAGGGACAGCCCGGGGGACCCAGTACTTC. This translates into CSVEGTARGTQYF.

This clonotype was seen many times. The chain recombines TRBV5-1 with TRBJ2-1; TRBD2 might be the D (6 bases). CDR1 is SGHRS, CDR2 YFSETQ, per germline. V was cut by 4 bases and J by 9 bases, with 17 bases left in between. This CDR3 is 14 amino acids long. CDR3 region: CASSDDYPGGEQFF. CDR3 DNA sequence: TGCGCCAGCAGCGACGATTACCCCGGGGGTGAGCAGTTCTTC.

This clonotype has only a few counts. As DNA, the CDR3 is TGTGCCAGCCAGCGGGCAGAGTCCTACGAGCAGTACGTC. This gives the protein CASQRAESYEQYV. The gene calls are TRBV10-3 and TRBJ2-7, with a tentative D call TRBD2 (6 bases). The CDR3 consists of 13 residues. Trimming stripped 10 bases from V and 1 base from J, with 14 bases between. The V gene's germline CDR1 is ENHRY and CDR2 SYGVKD.

The J gene is TRBJ2-3, the V gene TRBV5-1; D is ambiguous. CDR1 and CDR2 (germline): SGHRS, YFSETQ. This CDR3 spans 13 amino acids. V lost 4 bases and J lost 2, with 8 bases in between. The CDR3 loop reads CASSRAPTDTQYF. Written as DNA, the CDR3 is TGCGCCAGCAGCCGGGCCCCCACAGATACGCAGTATTTT.

The rearrangement joins TRBV4-1 to TRBJ2-1; 7 bases line up with TRBD2. Germline V gene data show CDR1 as MGHRA and CDR2 as YSYEKL. The ends lost 1 base at V and 0 bases at J; junction bases unmatched: 3. The CDR3 loop spans 16 amino acids. In nucleotides, the CDR3 is TGCGCCAGCAGCCAAGTGGCTAGCGGCTCCTACAATGAGCAGTTCTTC. Translated, it gives CASSQVASGSYNEQFF.

Ten or more counts support this clonotype. The J gene is TRBJ1-2, the V gene TRBV15; D is unclear. The CDR3 runs 14 residues. The ends were cut back, 0 bases at V and 8 bases at J, with 13 bases in the middle. Germline CDR1 LNHNV, CDR2 YYDKDF (reference sequence). CDR3 amino acids: CATSREANPMGYTF. The CDR3 bases are TGTGCCACCAGCAGAGAGGCTAACCCGATGGGCTACACCTTC.

The chain has TRBV3-1 and TRBJ2-1; the D is unclear. The germline CDR1 and CDR2 sequences are LGHDT and YNNKEL (reference sequence). The V end was cut by 2 bases, the J end by 1 base, with 9 bases between. This CDR3 is built from 15 residues. The CDR3 DNA reads TGTGCCAGCAGCCAAACTTCATTATCCTACAATGAGCAGTTCTTC. Encoded protein: CASSQTSLSYNEQFF.

This clonotype was seen only once. The chain carries TRBV7-2 and TRBJ2-1; 9 bases align to TRBD2. This CDR3 region has 15 residues. Germline CDR1 reads SGHTA; CDR2 reads FQGNSA. Losses at the gene ends were 9 bases for V and 9 bases for J; bases not matched to a gene: 15. CDR3 in DNA: TGTGCCAGTACGGGGGGCGGGAGGGCCTACGGTGAGCAGTTCTTC. Protein product: CASTGGGRAYGEQFF.

This clonotype has ten or more counts. The genes are TRBV7-6 and TRBJ2-1; D might be TRBD1 or TRBD2, each matching 5 bases. Trimming removed 2 bases at V and 6 bases at J, with 14 bases between. Germline V gives CDR1 SGHVS, CDR2 FNYEAQ. The CDR3 has 15 residues. The CDR3 nucleotides read TGTGCCAGCAGCTTACTAGCCCACCAGGGCAATGAGCAGTTCTTC. It specifies CASSLLAHQGNEQFF.

This clonotype was seen ten or more times. The rearrangement joins TRBV28 to TRBJ2-1, with 10 bases identical to TRBD2. With V trimmed by 7 bases and J by 4 bases, 13 bases remained unmatched. CDR1 is MDHEN, CDR2 SYDVKM, per germline. The CDR3 runs 17 residues. The CDR3 loop reads CASTKLAGPEIYNEQFF. DNA of the CDR3: TGTGCCAGCACCAAACTAGCGGGACCCGAGATTTACAATGAGCAGTTCTTC.

This clonotype was detected a few times. The chain carries TRBV7-9 and TRBJ2-5; D gene ambiguous. The ends were cut back, 4 bases at V and 4 bases at J, with 16 bases in the middle. The CDR3 is 15 residues long. CDR1 is SEHNR, CDR2 FQNEAQ, per germline (reference sequence). The CDR3 is CASSYAVQLGETQYF. The CDR3 DNA reads TGTGCCAGCAGCTATGCTGTACAGCTAGGAGAGACCCAGTACTTC. The full variable domain, rest sourced from reference TRBV7-9 and TRBJ2-5, is DTGVSQNPRHKITKRGQNVTFRCDPISEHNRLYWYRQTLGQGPEFLTYFQNEAQLEKSRLLSDRFSAERPKGSFSTLEIQRTEQGDSAMYLCASSYAVQLGETQYFGPGTRLLVL.

This clonotype was seen repeatedly, ten times or more. The chain combines TRBV5-1 with TRBJ2-2; 10 bases are shared with TRBD2. The CDR3 contains 16 residues. After removal of 4 bases from V and 6 bases from J, the junction contained 9 bases not matched to a gene. CDR1 is SGHRS and CDR2 is YFSETQ in the germline V gene. CDR3 in amino acids: CASSVSGTSVSGELFF. The CDR3, as DNA: TGCGCCAGCAGCGTCTCCGGGACTAGCGTTTCCGGGGAGCTGTTTTTT. The variable domain in full, with the rest retrieved from reference TRBV5-1 and TRBJ2-2, is KAGVTQTPRYLIKTRGQQVTLSCSPISGHRSVSWYQQTPGQGLQFLFEYFSETQRNKGNFPGRFSGRQFSNSRSEMNVSTLELGDSALYLCASSVSGTSVSGELFFGEGSRLTVL.

This clonotype was found a few times. This chain links TRBV5-1 with TRBJ2-7, with D possibly TRBD2 on 6 matching bases. Germline V CDR1 and CDR2: SGHRS, YFSETQ. This CDR3 contains 16 residues. V dropped 5 bases and J dropped 1 base, with 19 bases sitting between them. The chain's CDR3 is CASSPSEGITSYEQYF. CDR3 sequence (DNA): TGCGCCAGCAGTCCGTCGGAGGGGATCACTTCCTACGAGCAGTACTTC.

This clonotype was found a few times. The V call is TRBV15, the J call TRBJ2-1; D is perhaps TRBD1 (5 bases). This CDR3 region has 19 residues. Germline V gives CDR1 LNHNV, CDR2 YYDKDF (reference sequence). Trimming pared 2 bases from V and 7 bases from J, leaving 27 bases between. In DNA, the CDR3 is TGTGCCACCAGCAGAAACCTCCTTGGGGCTAGTTTTGTTGGGAATGAGCAGTTCTTC. It yields the protein CATSRNLLGASFVGNEQFF.

The chain joins TRBV4-1 to TRBJ2-7; 7 bases fit TRBD2. The CDR3 runs 16 residues. V was pared by 1 base and J by 7 bases, with 13 bases of the junction left unmatched. Germline V gene lookup returns CDR1 MGHRA and CDR2 YSYEKL. The CDR3 sequence is CASSQVSGTSQGEQYF. CDR3 sequence (DNA): TGCGCCAGCAGCCAAGTCAGCGGGACCTCCCAAGGGGAGCAGTACTTC.

The chain is built from TRBV5-1 and TRBJ2-2; the match to TRBD1 covers 8 bases. This CDR3 has 16 amino acids. From germline, CDR1 is SGHRS and CDR2 YFSETQ. V gave up 3 bases and J gave up 5 bases; unmatched junction bases: 9. For the CDR3, the DNA is TGCGCCAGCAGCTCCGCTCCAGGGGGCCTTACCGGGGAGCTGTTTTTT. Protein: CASSSAPGGLTGELFF.

The rearrangement uses TRBV12-3 or TRBV12-4 and TRBJ2-7, with 7 nucleotides matching TRBD2. The CDR3 extends over 20 amino acids. The trim removed 3 bases at V and 3 bases at J, leaving 23 bases unmatched. The CDR3 here is CASSFGLHSGQGLFSYEQYV. The CDR3 DNA reads TGTGCCAGCAGTTTCGGCCTGCATAGCGGGCAAGGCCTGTTTAGCTACGAGCAGTACGTC.